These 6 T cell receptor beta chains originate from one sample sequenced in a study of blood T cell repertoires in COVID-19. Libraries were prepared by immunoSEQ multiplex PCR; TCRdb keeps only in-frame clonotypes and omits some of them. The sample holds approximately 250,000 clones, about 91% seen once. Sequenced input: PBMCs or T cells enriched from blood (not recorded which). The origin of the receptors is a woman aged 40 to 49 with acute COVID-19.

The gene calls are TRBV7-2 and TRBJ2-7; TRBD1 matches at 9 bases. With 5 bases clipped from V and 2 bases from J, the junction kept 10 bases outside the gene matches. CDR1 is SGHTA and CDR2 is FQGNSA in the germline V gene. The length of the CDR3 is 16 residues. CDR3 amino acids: CASSPRHRDRAYEQYF. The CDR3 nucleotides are TGTGCCAGCAGCCCACGGCACCGGGACAGGGCCTACGAGCAGTACTTC.

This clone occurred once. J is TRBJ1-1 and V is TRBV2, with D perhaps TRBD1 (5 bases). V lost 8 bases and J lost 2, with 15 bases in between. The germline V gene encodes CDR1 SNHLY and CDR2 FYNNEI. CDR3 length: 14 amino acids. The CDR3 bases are TGTGCCAGCCCTTTGGAGGGGAGAAACACTGAAGCTTTCTTT. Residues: CASPLEGRNTEAFF.

CDR3 coding DNA: TGTGCCAGCAGCTTAGCCTCGACAGGGAGTCAGCCCCAGCATTTT. Encoded protein: CASSLASTGSQPQHF. This rearrangement joins TRBV11-2 to TRBJ1-5, with TRBD1 identical over 7 bases. Germline assignment: CDR1 SGHAT and CDR2 FQNNGV. V shed 1 base, J shed 6 bases, and the junction held 6 bases outside the gene matches. CDR3 size: 15 residues.

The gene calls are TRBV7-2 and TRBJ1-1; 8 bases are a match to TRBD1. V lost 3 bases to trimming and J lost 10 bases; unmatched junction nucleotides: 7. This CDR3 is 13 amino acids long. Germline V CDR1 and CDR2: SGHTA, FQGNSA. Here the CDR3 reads CASSFKQGASAFF. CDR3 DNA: TGTGCCAGCAGCTTTAAGCAGGGGGCATCAGCTTTCTTT.

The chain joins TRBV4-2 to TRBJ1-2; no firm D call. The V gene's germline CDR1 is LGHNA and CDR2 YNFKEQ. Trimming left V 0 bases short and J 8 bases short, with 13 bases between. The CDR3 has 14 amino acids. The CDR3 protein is CASSQDQAARGYTF. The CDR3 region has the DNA TGTGCCAGCAGCCAAGATCAAGCTGCGCGGGGCTACACCTTC.

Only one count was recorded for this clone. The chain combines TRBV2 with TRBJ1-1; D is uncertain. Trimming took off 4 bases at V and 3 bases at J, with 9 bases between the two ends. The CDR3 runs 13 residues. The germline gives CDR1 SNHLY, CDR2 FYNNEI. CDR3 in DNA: TGTGCCAGCAGTGGGTACCGGGACACTGAAGCTTTCTTT. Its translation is CASSGYRDTEAFF. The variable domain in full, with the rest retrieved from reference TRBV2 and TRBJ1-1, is EPEVTQTPSHQVTQMGQEVILRCVPISNHLYFYWYRQILGQKVEFLVSFYNNEISEKSEIFDDQFSVERPDGSNFTLKIRSTKLEDSAMYFCASSGYRDTEAFFGQGTRLTVV.